The 3 T cell receptor beta chains below all came from one sample that was sequenced in a study of cytomegalovirus exposure and HLA in healthy donors. The PCR used 60 Vbeta and 13 Jbeta primers. Some clones are missing from TCRdb's copy, which holds only in-frame ones; the method was immunoSEQ multiplex PCR. Of about 200,000 clones listed, approximately 78% are singletons. The sequenced sample was PBMCs. These receptor sequences come from a woman aged 40 to 55 in good health and CMV-seronegative.

The V call is TRBV28, the J call TRBJ2-2; 8 bases agree with TRBD1. The CDR3 extends over 15 amino acids. Germline V CDR1 and CDR2: MDHEN, SYDVKM. V trimming: 4 bases; J trimming: 4 bases; junction bases outside the gene matches: 5. This CDR3 is CASSSDRGLTGELFF. The DNA of the CDR3 is TGTGCCAGCAGTTCTGACAGGGGACTCACCGGGGAGCTGTTTTTT.

The gene calls are TRBV18 and TRBJ2-7, with 7 bases identical to TRBD2. Germline CDR1 and CDR2: KGHSH and LQKENI. The length of the CDR3 is 15 residues. V lost 2 bases to trimming and J lost 2 bases; unmatched junction nucleotides: 6. This chain's CDR3 is CASSPDLAVTYEQYF. The CDR3 bases are TGTGCCAGCTCACCAGACCTAGCGGTGACCTACGAGCAGTACTTC.

This clone was seen more than once but under ten times. The chain couples TRBV10-3 to TRBJ1-2; D unresolved. CDR1 ENHRY and CDR2 SYGVKD come from the germline V gene. The CDR3 is made up of 15 amino acids. The ends were cut back, 1 base at V and 4 bases at J, with 13 bases in the middle. CDR3 residues: CAISEYGESTYGYTF. The CDR3 DNA follows: TGTGCCATCAGTGAGTACGGGGAATCAACCTATGGCTACACCTTC.